This T cell receptor beta chain was captured by sequencing in a study of Graves' ophthalmopathy and Graves' hyperthyroidism. Study outcomes and limitations: A model built from 13 signatures distinguished ophthalmopathy from stable hyperthyroidism with 85% to 90% sensitivity and 70% to 84% specificity.

To note about this clonotype: Antigen unknown.

From RNA, the CDR3 regions of TCR beta chains were amplified and sequenced. HTBI-primed first-round RT-PCR preceded second-round multiplex PCR. TCRdb reprocessed the multiplex PCR reads with MiXCR, giving one entry per CDR3 protein. The sample includes about 740,000 distinct CDR3 sequences, 40% of them seen just once. Sample: peripheral blood. The origin of this receptor is an adult man with Graves' ophthalmopathy.

The CDR3 region is CASSPHISRDTGELFF. CDR3 nucleotides: TGTGCCAGCAGCCCCCACATTTCGCGGGACACCGGGGAGCTGTTTTTT. V usage is TRBV9 and J usage is TRBJ2-2; TRBD2 is a possible D gene (5 bases). The CDR3 length is 16 residues. Germline V CDR1 and CDR2: SGDLS, YYNGEE. V lost 4 bases to trimming and J lost 3 bases, with 16 bases between them.